The sequence of this T cell receptor beta chain was determined in a study of OX40 agonist ivuxolimab in advanced cancers. Across the study: Patients undergoing dose escalation presented with hepatocellular carcinoma, melanoma, renal cell or head and neck cancer.

Details on this clone: Its cognate antigen is unknown.

Using immunoSEQ multiplex PCR, the repertoire was profiled, and TCRdb retains in-frame clones only, with some absent. The sample has tens of thousands of clones, 65% to 85% seen once. Study-level results: Low normalized T-cell clonal expansion also characterized some of the nonresponders. The investigators did not determine what antigen specificity the expanded peripheral T cells had.

V was pared by 4 bases and J by 1 base, with 14 bases between. Germline loops: CDR1 SGHKS, CDR2 YYEKEE (reference sequence). The CDR3 is 15 residues long. The chain uses TRBV5-5 and TRBJ1-2; D possibly corresponds to TRBD1 (6 bases). The material sequenced was CD4+ or CD8+ T cells sorted from blood, taken in a trial of the OX40 agonist ivuxolimab. The clonotype originates from an adult with an advanced solid tumor such as melanoma, head and neck, liver or kidney cancer. The CDR3 here is CASSPGGQGNYGYTF. CDR3 DNA sequence: TGTGCCAGCAGCCCCGGGGGGCAGGGTAACTATGGCTACACCTTC.